This TCR beta chain was retrieved from a study of PD-1 blockade in classical Hodgkin lymphoma. Findings of the study overall: Repertoire difference causes, possibly disease activity or prior therapy, remain undefined.

For this clone: The antigen remains undetermined.

V gave up 0 bases and J gave up 4 bases; unmatched junction bases: 0. Germline V gene lookup returns CDR1 SGDLS and CDR2 YYNGEE. This CDR3 has 13 residues. Data came from immunoSEQ multiplex PCR; TCRdb stores just in-frame clones and leaves some out. This sample has 90,000 to 100,000 clones, with around 78% found just once. Indicated time point: cycle 4 day 1 (C4D1), after more than five weeks of nivolumab. Relapses following autologous stem cell transplantation were seen in all patients, with brentuximab vedotin exposure varying. The sequencing here drew on peripheral blood mononuclear cells (PBMCs), taken before the fourth cycle of nivolumab. V and J are TRBV9 and TRBJ1-2; 7 bases align to TRBD1. The receptor was derived from a human donor with classical Hodgkin lymphoma. CDR3 protein: CASSVDRGYGYTF. The CDR3, as DNA: TGTGCCAGCAGCGTAGACAGGGGCTATGGCTACACCTTC. Combining the CDR3 with reference TRBV9 and TRBJ1-2 gives the whole variable domain DSGVTQTPKHLITATGQRVTLRCSPRSGDLSVYWYQQSLDQGLQFLIQYYNGEERAKGNILERFSAQQFPDLHSELNLSSLELGDSALYFCASSVDRGYGYTFGSGTRLTVV.